The clone carrying this T cell receptor (beta chain) has only a few counts. Per the germline V gene, CDR1 is MNHEY and CDR2 is SVGAGI. Trimming stripped 1 base from V and 1 base from J, with 10 bases between. The CDR3 spans 15 residues. The data were taken from a study of blood T cell repertoires in COVID-19. On the study more broadly: Specimens from acute and convalescent COVID-19 originated in the United States, Italy and Spain. Sources were T cells, B-cell-depleted T cells, or PBMCs; the material itself was cDNA or gDNA.

Per the authors' pipeline: Nucleated cell number was recorded as an estimate derived from reference gene primer amplification. Using immunoSEQ multiplex PCR, the repertoire was profiled, and TCRdb retains in-frame clones only, with some absent. D and trimming come from the DNA, and the V and J calls and clone size come from that table. This sample has 150,000 or so clones, with around 81% found just once. The source is a woman aged 55-70 years with acute or convalescent COVID-19. Sequenced: peripheral blood. The chain uses TRBV6-5 and TRBJ1-1, with D unresolved. This CDR3 is CASSYYRPGNTEAFF. Here the CDR3 DNA reads TGTGCCAGCAGTTACTACCGCCCGGGGAACACTGAAGCTTTCTTT.